These T cell receptor beta chains were read from a single sample in a study of Ad26.COV2.S vaccination and SARS-CoV-2 variants. The method was immunoSEQ multiplex PCR; TCRdb's version includes in-frame clones alone and lacks a portion of them. The sample includes about 240,000 clones, roughly 90% of them seen just once. The sample in question was peripheral blood, obtained in a trial of Ad26.COV2.S vaccine versus placebo. These receptors were collected from a person aged 18-65 years who received the Ad26.COV2.S COVID-19 vaccine or a placebo. CDR3s leave out the opening cysteine and the closing phenylalanine or tryptophan.

TRBJ1-5	TRBV6-5	ASSLDRFSNQPQH
TRBJ2-2	TRBV3-1/TRBV3-2	ASRDLAENTGELF
TRBJ2-3	TRBV28	ASSFEAGGSTDTQY
TRBJ2-3	TRBV10-3	AISEPRTDTQY
TRBJ2-5	TRBV19	ASSLGNQQTQY
TRBJ2-7	TRBV9	ASSPQGIYDRGRYEQY
TRBJ2-7	TRBV9	ASSSTASRSYEQY
TRBJ2-7	TRBV25-1	ASSEFAGTGEQY
TRBJ2-7	TRBV11-2	ASSFVDPAYEQY
TRBJ2-2	TRBV27	ASSFGGVWTGELF
TRBJ1-2	TRBV27	ASSFRRGGRANGYT
TRBJ1-5	TRBV19	ASSTTGYQPQH
TRBJ1-2	TRBV7-2	ASSSQVYGYT
TRBJ1-1	TRBV7-2	ASSLGMGETEAF
TRBJ1-5	TRBV6-2/TRBV6-3	ASSYPHLPGGNQPQH
TRBJ1-4	TRBV7-9	ASSLHGINEKLF
TRBJ2-7	TRBV6-5	ASSYGLAGGEQY
TRBJ1-2	TRBV7-2	ASSSPGWGYGYT
TRBJ2-5	TRBV24-1	ATGGTSGAGETQY
TRBJ2-3	TRBV29-1	SAKPPSDRGPGQY
TRBJ2-1	TRBV27	ASRSGVHNEQF
TRBJ2-7	TRBV5-1	ASSIAGGQYEQY
TRBJ2-5	TRBV6-5	ASSYSGDRLKETQY
TRBJ2-5	TRBV10-1	ASSQGTQETQY
TRBJ2-3	TRBV28	ASSSRLVGTDTQY
TRBJ1-2	TRBV6-4	ASSEAGGAWYGYT
TRBJ2-5	TRBV7-7	ASSLLVDRGATQY
TRBJ1-5	TRBV28	ASSLPGQGMGANQPQH
TRBJ1-1	TRBV28	ASSTAGGITEAF